This T cell receptor beta chain was sequenced during a study of PD-1 blockade in classical Hodgkin lymphoma. Produced via immunoSEQ multiplex PCR; TCRdb's table is partial and in-frame only. The table lists just over 14,000 clones, 65% to 85% of them singletons, with approximately 25% in the top ten. No patient escaped relapse after autologous stem cell transplantation, and brentuximab vedotin exposure varied. The patients, who had relapsed/refractory classical Hodgkin lymphoma, achieved best responses of complete response, partial response or progressive disease. Germline trimming cut 7 bases from V and 5 bases from J; bases unmatched to any gene: 9. Germline CDR1 LGHNT, CDR2 FRNRAP. The CDR3 length is 17 residues.

Specimen: peripheral blood mononuclear cells (PBMCs), collected before the second cycle of nivolumab. The clonotype comes from a human donor with classical Hodgkin lymphoma. The chain links TRBV12-5 to TRBJ2-2, with 14 bases aligning to TRBD2. CDR3 nucleotide sequence: TGTGCTAGTGCTCGACTAGCGGGGGGGCCAAGGACCGGGGAGCTGTTTTTT. Amino acids: CASARLAGGPRTGELFF.